These 20 T cell receptor beta chains came from one sample sequenced in a study of cytomegalovirus exposure and HLA in healthy donors. PCR primers comprised 60 Vbeta and 13 Jbeta primers. Produced via immunoSEQ multiplex PCR; TCRdb's table is partial and in-frame only. The profile shows over 100,000 clones, 74% of them singletons. Input material: PBMCs. Source of these receptors: a man aged 25 to 40 in good health and CMV-seropositive.

The chain carries TRBV7-2 and TRBJ2-4, with a possible D match to TRBD1 (6 bases). CDR1 and CDR2 from the germline V gene are SGHTA and FQGNSA. The CDR3 covers 13 residues. V dropped 5 bases and J dropped 9 bases, with 14 bases sitting between them. Written as DNA, the CDR3 is TGTGCCAGCAGCCCCAGGGGTGCAGGCATTCAGTACTTC. This gives the protein CASSPRGAGIQYF.

This clone was seen just once. The J gene is TRBJ2-5, the V gene TRBV28; TRBD1 matches 8 bases. Per germline, CDR1 MDHEN and CDR2 SYDVKM. The CDR3 runs 15 residues. The V gene end was trimmed by 2 bases and the J gene end by 6 bases; junction bases not matched to a gene: 8. The CDR3, as DNA: TGTGCCAGCAGTTTAATCTCGGCAGGGGGCAAGACCCAGTACTTC. Translating it yields CASSLISAGGKTQYF.

V usage is TRBV4-3 and J usage is TRBJ1-2, with 7 positions matching TRBD1. In germline, CDR1 is LGHNA, CDR2 YSLEER. There are 15 residues in the CDR3. The V segment lost 0 bases and the J segment 5 bases; nucleotides outside the gene matches: 6. The CDR3 protein is CASSQEAGGGYGYTF. In DNA form, the CDR3 reads TGCGCCAGCAGCCAAGAGGCAGGGGGAGGTTATGGCTACACCTTC.

This clone is termed medium-sized. CDR3 nucleotide sequence: TGTGCCAGCAGCCCCCGACCGACAGGCTCAGGCTACACCTTC. Translating it yields CASSPRPTGSGYTF. The chain joins TRBV9 to TRBJ1-2, with TRBD1 as a possible D gene (6 bases). Germline V gene sequence: CDR1 SGDLS, CDR2 YYNGEE. This CDR3 contains 14 residues. V shed 4 bases and J shed 8 bases, with 18 bases lying between them. Using reference TRBV9 and TRBJ1-2 for the parts outside the CDR3, the full variable domain is DSGVTQTPKHLITATGQRVTLRCSPRSGDLSVYWYQQSLDQGLQFLIQYYNGEERAKGNILERFSAQQFPDLHSELNLSSLELGDSALYFCASSPRPTGSGYTFGSGTRLTVV.

The chain has TRBV7-9 and TRBJ1-2; TRBD1 is a possible D gene (5 bases). V shed 5 bases and J shed 4 bases, with 20 bases lying between them. The CDR3 loop spans 16 amino acids. Germline loops: CDR1 SEHNR, CDR2 FQNEAQ (reference sequence). The CDR3 is CASSPRVGAAGYGYTF. Here the CDR3 DNA reads TGTGCCAGCAGCCCCCGGGTTGGGGCAGCGGGCTATGGCTACACCTTC.

J is TRBJ2-5 and V is TRBV13, with 7 bases fitting TRBD1. The CDR3 has 14 residues. Germline trimming cut 5 bases from V and 3 bases from J; bases unmatched to any gene: 6. CDR1 is PRHDT and CDR2 is FYEKMQ in the germline V gene (reference sequence). Here the CDR3 DNA reads TGTGCCAGCAGCCCGAGGACAGGAGAAGAGACCCAGTACTTC. It codes for CASSPRTGEETQYF.

This clone was picked up one time. The chain combines TRBV10-3 with TRBJ2-5; D may be TRBD1 (5 bases). Trimming stripped 4 bases from V and 4 bases from J, with 19 bases between. Germline V gene sequence: CDR1 ENHRY, CDR2 SYGVKD. The CDR3 covers 16 residues. CDR3 nucleotide sequence: TGTGCCATCAGTGGGGTCCCGCAGGGCTCGGGAGAGACCCAGTACTTC. Its protein is CAISGVPQGSGETQYF.

The chain combines TRBV5-4 with TRBJ1-4; no reliable D call. Per the germline V gene, CDR1 is SGHNT and CDR2 is YYREEE (reference sequence). V was pared by 2 bases and J by 0 bases, with 14 bases between. This CDR3 spans 17 amino acids. As DNA, the CDR3 is TGTGCCAGCAGCTTTGGAGGTCAGGCAGCAACTAATGAAAAACTGTTTTTT. This codes for CASSFGGQAATNEKLFF.

V is TRBV15 and J is TRBJ2-7, with D possibly being TRBD2 (6 bases). The CDR3 runs 13 residues. V lost 1 base to trimming and J lost 6 bases, with 10 bases between them. Germline CDR1 is LNHNV and CDR2 is YYDKDF (reference sequence). This CDR3 is CATSRVGGSEQYF. The CDR3 region has the DNA TGTGCCACCAGCAGAGTAGGAGGGAGCGAGCAGTACTTC.

This clone has a single count. This chain uses TRBV11-3 with TRBJ2-7; D is unresolved. This CDR3 comprises 14 residues. Germline V CDR1 and CDR2: SGHNT, YENEEA. Between the trimmed V and J ends, which lost 8 bases and 6 bases, there was a span of 20 bases. This CDR3 is CASSLRGNLGEQYF. In nucleotides, the CDR3 is TGTGCCAGCTCCCTACGAGGTAACCTAGGCGAGCAGTACTTC.

V and J are TRBV5-6 and TRBJ1-2; D is ambiguous. CDR1 and CDR2 from the germline V gene are SGHDT and YYEEEE. The CDR3 is made up of 15 amino acids. V was shortened by 0 bases and J by 1 base, with 10 bases between the two germline ends. CDR3 amino acids: CASSLGRGGNYGYTF. As DNA, the CDR3 is TGTGCCAGCAGCTTGGGTCGGGGTGGTAACTATGGCTACACCTTC.

The chain is built from TRBV6-6 and TRBJ1-6; 7 bases are a match to TRBD1. The CDR3 length is 14 residues. Trimming cost V 3 bases and J 10 bases; bases outside gene matches: 6. CDR1 and CDR2 from the germline V gene are MNHNY and SVGAGI (reference sequence). The chain's CDR3 is CASSYDRVGSPLHF. CDR3 bases: TGTGCCAGCAGTTATGACAGGGTCGGCTCACCCCTCCACTTT.

In the case of this clone: The junction differs from germline at one of its ends, possibly a read error. J is TRBJ2-3 and V is TRBV7-9; 8 positions agree with TRBD1. This CDR3 has 15 amino acids. Germline assignment: CDR1 SEHNR and CDR2 FQNEAQ (reference sequence). DNA of the CDR3: TGTGCCAGCAGCTTATCAGGGGGCCCCACAGATACGCAGTGTTTT. Its protein is CASSLSGGPTDTQCF. The full variable domain, in which reference TRBV7-9 and TRBJ2-3 provide the parts outside the CDR3, is DTGVSQNPRHKITKRGQNVTFRCDPISEHNRLYWYRQTLGQGPEFLTYFQNEAQLEKSRLLSDRFSAERPKGSFSTLEIQRTEQGDSAMYLCASSLSGGPTDTQCFGPGTRLTVL.

The chain has TRBV6-1 and TRBJ1-1; maybe TRBD1 (6 bases). V lost 4 bases and J 2 bases, leaving 11 bases between the germline ends. This CDR3 contains 14 residues. Germline V gene sequence: CDR1 MNHNS, CDR2 SASEGT. The CDR3 loop is CASSVGGFNTEAFF. CDR3 coding DNA: TGTGCCAGCAGTGTAGGGGGATTTAACACTGAAGCTTTCTTT.

This clone was detected only a few times. The V call is TRBV4-2, the J call TRBJ1-1, with D hard to call. V lost 2 bases and J 1 base, leaving 8 bases between the germline ends. The germline CDR1 and CDR2 sequences are LGHNA and YNFKEQ. CDR3 size: 14 residues. CDR3 bases: TGTGCCAGCAGCCAAAAGACGGGGAACACTGAAGCTTTCTTT. Its translation is CASSQKTGNTEAFF.

The chain recombines TRBV5-4 with TRBJ2-5; no clear D. The CDR3 spans 13 residues. CDR1 is SGHNT, CDR2 YYREEE, per germline (reference sequence). The V end lost 1 base, the J end lost 2 bases, and 6 bases lay between the germline ends. DNA of the CDR3: TGTGCCAGCAGCTTGCCTCGGCAAGAGACCCAGTACTTC. This gives the protein CASSLPRQETQYF.

This clone was picked up a small number of times. CDR3 nucleotides: TGTGCCAGCAGCCCGAGAGGGGGGACAGAAACCGGGGAGCTGTTTTTT. Amino acid sequence: CASSPRGGTETGELFF. This sequence joins TRBV9 and TRBJ2-2; D possibly corresponds to TRBD1 (7 bases). Trimming left V 4 bases short and J 5 bases short, with 18 bases between. Germline V CDR1 and CDR2: SGDLS, YYNGEE. This CDR3 has 16 residues.

On this clone: A read error may produce the germline difference seen at one junction end. The CDR3 loop reads CTSSLNTGTNEKLFF. The CDR3 coding sequence is TGTACCAGCAGCTTGAATACAGGGACTAATGAAAAACTGTTTTTT. J is TRBJ1-4 and V is TRBV5-4; D might be TRBD1 (6 bases). CDR1 and CDR2 from the germline V gene are SGHNT and YYREEE (reference sequence). There are 15 residues in the CDR3. Using reference TRBV5-4 and TRBJ1-4 for the parts outside the CDR3, the full variable domain is ETGVTQSPTHLIKTRGQQVTLRCSSQSGHNTVSWYQQALGQGPQFIFQYYREEENGRGNFPPRFSGLQFPNYSSELNVNALELDDSALYLCTSSLNTGTNEKLFFGSGTQLSVL.

This clone was detected only a few times. The junction departs from germline at one end; a sequencing error may be responsible. The chain couples TRBV5-1 to TRBJ1-3; D perhaps matches TRBD1 (5 bases). Per the germline V gene, CDR1 is SGHRS and CDR2 is YFSETQ. The CDR3 runs 17 residues. CDR3 DNA: TGCGCCAGCACCTTGGAGACAGTAGAAAGCTCTGGAAACACCATATATTTT. It codes for CASTLETVESSGNTIYF.

This clone was seen only a few times. In DNA, the CDR3 is TGCGCCAGCAGCCCAGGCGTGAACACTGAAGCTTTCTTT. Protein sequence: CASSPGVNTEAFF. The chain carries TRBV5-1 and TRBJ1-1; D is unresolved. Germline lookup yields CDR1 SGHRS and CDR2 YFSETQ. Trimming pared 4 bases from V and 0 bases from J, leaving 7 bases between. The CDR3 runs to 13 residues.